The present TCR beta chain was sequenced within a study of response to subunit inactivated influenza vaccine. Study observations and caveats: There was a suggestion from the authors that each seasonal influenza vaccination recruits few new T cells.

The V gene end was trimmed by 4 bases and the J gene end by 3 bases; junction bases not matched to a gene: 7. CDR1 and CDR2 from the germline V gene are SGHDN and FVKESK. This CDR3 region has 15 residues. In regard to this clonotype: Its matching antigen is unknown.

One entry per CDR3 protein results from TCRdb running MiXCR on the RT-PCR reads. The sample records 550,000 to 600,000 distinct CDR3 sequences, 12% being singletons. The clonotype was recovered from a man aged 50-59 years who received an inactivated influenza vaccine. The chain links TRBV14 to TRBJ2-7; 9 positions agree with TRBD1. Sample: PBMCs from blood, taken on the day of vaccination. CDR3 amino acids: CASSRDRVVYYEQYF. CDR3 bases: TGTGCCAGCAGCCGGGACAGGGTCGTCTACTACGAGCAGTACTTC.